Presented here are 29 T cell receptor beta chains from one specimen sequenced in a study of brain T cells in children with intractable seizures. Only in-frame clones appear in the TCRdb table, and some are missing; sequencing was by immunoSEQ multiplex PCR. The sample includes some 64,000 clones, 90% to 96% of them seen just once. Sequences were derived from peripheral blood, sampled at surgery. The receptors here all came from a boy under two years old with focal cortical dysplasia and intractable seizures.

This rearrangement joins TRBV7-9 to TRBJ2-5, with D unresolved. The CDR3 is 13 amino acids. V was trimmed by 6 bases and J by 4 bases, leaving 12 bases between them. Per germline, CDR1 SEHNR and CDR2 FQNEAQ (reference sequence). In DNA form, the CDR3 reads TGTGCCAGCAGTTCACAAGTAAGAGAGACCCAGTACTTC. Translated, it gives CASSSQVRETQYF.

This chain joins TRBV18 and TRBJ2-3, with D tentatively TRBD1 (5 bases). This CDR3 contains 16 residues. Trimming took 0 bases from V and 2 from J, leaving 12 bases between them. Germline loops: CDR1 KGHSH, CDR2 LQKENI. The CDR3 sequence is CASSPPSQGLTDTQYF. CDR3 DNA sequence: TGTGCCAGCTCACCACCGAGCCAGGGCCTCACAGATACGCAGTATTTT.

The chain joins TRBV28 to TRBJ2-7; D gene ambiguous. V lost 3 bases, J lost 6 bases, and 6 bases lay in between. Looked up from germline, CDR1 is MDHEN and CDR2 is SYDVKM. The CDR3 spans 11 residues. CDR3 sequence reads: CASSLTSEQYF. The CDR3 nucleotides are TGTGCCAGCAGTTTGACCTCCGAGCAGTACTTC.

This chain joins TRBV12-5 and TRBJ1-5, with 8 positions matching TRBD1. There are 16 residues in the CDR3. The germline gives CDR1 LGHNT, CDR2 FRNRAP. V lost 0 bases to trimming and J lost 5 bases; unmatched junction nucleotides: 6. The CDR3 loop reads CASGLVLGRGHQPQHF. DNA for the CDR3: TGTGCTAGTGGTTTGGTACTAGGCAGGGGGCATCAGCCCCAGCATTTT.

A single count supports this clone. This chain joins TRBV19 and TRBJ2-5; 12 nucleotides agree with TRBD1. CDR3 length: 17 amino acids. The junction had 11 bases not matched to a gene; V was cut back by 4 bases and J by 5 bases. CDR1 LNHDA and CDR2 SQIVND come from the germline V gene (reference sequence). The CDR3 DNA sequence: TGTGCCAGTAGTAAACCGGGACAGGGGGCGAGACAGGAGACCCAGTACTTC. Protein product: CASSKPGQGARQETQYF.

The genes are TRBV27 and TRBJ1-1; 9 bases align to TRBD1. This CDR3 is 14 amino acids long. Germline values: CDR1 MNHEY, CDR2 SMNVEV (reference sequence). Germline trimming cut 3 bases from V and 4 bases from J; bases unmatched to any gene: 3. CDR3 bases: TGTGCCAGCAGTTTCGGGACAGGGTTCACTGAAGCTTTCTTT. Translated, it gives CASSFGTGFTEAFF.

This chain connects TRBV2 to TRBJ1-6, with TRBD1 matching 10 bases. CDR1 is SNHLY, CDR2 FYNNEI, per germline. The CDR3 has 14 amino acids. J was trimmed by 6 bases and V by 8 bases; bases with no gene match: 4. The CDR3 region has the DNA TGTGCCAGCTACCGGGACAGGGGTAATTCACCCCTCCACTTT. Protein: CASYRDRGNSPLHF.

The rearrangement uses TRBV6-4 and TRBJ2-2, with D uncertain. CDR1 and CDR2 (germline): MRHNA, SNTAGT. V lost 6 bases and J 0 bases, leaving 11 bases between the germline ends. This CDR3 is 15 amino acids long. The CDR3 loop is CASSVGTSNTGELFF. CDR3 DNA sequence: TGTGCCAGCAGCGTGGGAACCTCGAACACCGGGGAGCTGTTTTTT.

V gene TRBV9 combines with J gene TRBJ2-7, with D maybe TRBD2 (6 bases). V was pared by 5 bases and J by 5 bases, with 8 bases between. This CDR3 has 11 residues. Germline CDR1 is SGDLS and CDR2 is YYNGEE. For the CDR3, the DNA is TGTGCCAGCAGTGCTAGCGACGAGCAGTACTTC. Translated: CASSASDEQYF.

This chain links TRBV4-2 with TRBJ1-2; unclear D gene. Germline CDR1 LGHNA, CDR2 YNFKEQ. The CDR3 runs 13 residues. V lost 1 base, J lost 4 bases, and 7 bases lay in between. The CDR3 coding sequence is TGTGCCAGCAGCCAAGGCGGGTCCTATGGCTACACCTTC. As protein: CASSQGGSYGYTF.

This chain uses TRBV3-1 (or the pseudogene TRBV3-2) with TRBJ2-1, with TRBD2 as a possible D gene (5 bases). CDR3 length equals 16 residues. CDR1 and CDR2 from the germline V gene are LGHDT and YNNKEL (reference sequence). The V end lost 2 bases, the J end lost 1 base, and 12 bases lay between the germline ends. CDR3 residues: CASSQWRSRSYNEQFF. CDR3 in DNA: TGTGCCAGCAGCCAATGGAGGAGTAGGTCCTACAATGAGCAGTTCTTC.

J is TRBJ2-2 and V is TRBV3-1 (or the pseudogene TRBV3-2), with D unresolved. Trimming left V 4 bases short and J 0 bases short, with 3 bases between. The CDR3 runs 13 residues. CDR1 is LGHDT and CDR2 is YNNKEL in the germline V gene (reference sequence). The CDR3 protein is CASSPPNTGELFF. CDR3 sequence (DNA): TGTGCCAGCAGCCCCCCGAACACCGGGGAGCTGTTTTTT.

The chain couples TRBV7-2 to TRBJ1-6; TRBD1 matches at 7 bases. Germline CDR1 SGHTA, CDR2 FQGNSA. V lost 6 bases to trimming and J lost 7 bases; unmatched junction nucleotides: 3. The CDR3 covers 13 residues. In DNA, the CDR3 is TGTGCCAGCAGGAGACAGGGAAATTCACCCCTCCACTTT. Amino acids: CASRRQGNSPLHF.

V is TRBV28 and J is TRBJ2-3, with TRBD2 identical over 12 bases. The CDR3 sequence is 17 residues long. CDR1 is MDHEN, CDR2 SYDVKM, per germline. The V gene end was trimmed by 4 bases and the J gene end by 1 base; junction bases not matched to a gene: 6. This chain's CDR3 is CASSSLGLAGRTDTQYF. The CDR3 region has the DNA TGTGCCAGCAGTTCCTTGGGACTAGCGGGCCGCACAGATACGCAGTATTTT.

This clone was recorded once. The chain carries TRBV9 and TRBJ2-1; 8 positions match TRBD2. The ends lost 4 bases at V and 1 base at J; junction bases unmatched: 7. Per the germline V gene, CDR1 is SGDLS and CDR2 is YYNGEE. This CDR3 region has 16 residues. In DNA, the CDR3 is TGTGCCAGCAGCACCCAGCGGGGGATTTCCTACAATGAGCAGTTCTTC. The encoded protein is CASSTQRGISYNEQFF.

The chain combines TRBV7-8 with TRBJ2-7; the D is unclear. The CDR3 has 15 residues. Trimming took off 3 bases at V and 0 bases at J, with 12 bases between the two ends. Germline CDR1 SGHVS, CDR2 FQNEAQ. CDR3 in amino acids: CASSFNPSYSYEQYF. CDR3 nucleotide sequence: TGTGCCAGCAGCTTTAATCCTAGTTACTCCTACGAGCAGTACTTC.

V is TRBV4-2 and J is TRBJ2-7, with 8 positions matching TRBD2. With 3 bases clipped from V and 0 bases from J, the junction kept 7 bases outside the gene matches. Germline V lookup: CDR1 LGHNA, CDR2 YNFKEQ. This CDR3 spans 16 amino acids. As DNA, the CDR3 is TGTGCCAGCAGCCATAGTACGGGACTAGACTCCTACGAGCAGTACTTC. Its protein product is CASSHSTGLDSYEQYF.

DNA for the CDR3: TGTGCCAGCAGTTTACGTGCCAGACGGAGGGCAGGGATGCCGTATGGCTACACCTTC. Amino acid sequence: CASSLRARRRAGMPYGYTF. The chain is built from TRBV28 and TRBJ1-2, with D tentatively TRBD1 (5 bases). The CDR3 consists of 19 residues. The germline gives CDR1 MDHEN, CDR2 SYDVKM. V was clipped by 2 bases and J by 5 bases, with 27 bases between them.

The chain uses TRBV5-1 and TRBJ2-3; D might be TRBD1 (6 bases). The germline V gene encodes CDR1 SGHRS and CDR2 YFSETQ. There are 13 residues in the CDR3. The ends were cut back, 0 bases at V and 10 bases at J, with 12 bases in the middle. CDR3 nucleotides: TGCGCCAGCAGCTTGGCGGACAGAGGTTCGCAGTATTTT. It encodes CASSLADRGSQYF.

The chain has TRBV7-9 and TRBJ2-1; D perhaps matches TRBD1 (5 bases). Trimming pared 1 base from V and 7 bases from J, leaving 17 bases between. Germline loops: CDR1 SEHNR, CDR2 FQNEAQ (reference sequence). The CDR3 contains 16 residues. CDR3: CASSLVAPTPGNEQFF. The CDR3 nucleotides read TGTGCCAGCAGCTTAGTCGCGCCCACCCCAGGGAATGAGCAGTTCTTC.

The genes are TRBV27 and TRBJ1-1; maybe TRBD1 (6 bases). V lost 7 bases, J lost 4 bases, and 13 bases lay in between. The CDR3 runs to 13 residues. The germline V gene has CDR1 MNHEY and CDR2 SMNVEV (reference sequence). As DNA, the CDR3 is TGTGCCAGCATCAACCTCAGGGGCACTGAAGCTTTCTTT. Translated: CASINLRGTEAFF.

The chain is built from TRBV25-1 and TRBJ2-5; the D gene could be TRBD1 or TRBD2 (5 bases each). V dropped 8 bases and J dropped 2 bases, with 24 bases sitting between them. Per the germline V gene, CDR1 is MGHDK and CDR2 is SYGVNS. This CDR3 is built from 17 residues. The CDR3 DNA reads TGTGCCAGCGGAAAAAAACCGGCCGAGGGGTTTCAAGAGACCCAGTACTTC. As protein: CASGKKPAEGFQETQYF.

This chain links TRBV7-9 with TRBJ1-3; a weak D match, TRBD1 (5 bases). The CDR3 consists of 17 residues. The germline gives CDR1 SEHNR, CDR2 FQNEAQ (reference sequence). Trimming removed 1 base at V and 1 base at J, with 14 bases between. CDR3 nucleotides: TGTGCCAGCAGCTTAGTTTGGGCAGGGATATCTGGAAACACCATATATTTT. Its protein is CASSLVWAGISGNTIYF. Based on the CDR3 plus reference TRBV7-9 and TRBJ1-3, the full variable domain is DTGVSQNPRHKITKRGQNVTFRCDPISEHNRLYWYRQTLGQGPEFLTYFQNEAQLEKSRLLSDRFSAERPKGSFSTLEIQRTEQGDSAMYLCASSLVWAGISGNTIYFGEGSWLTVV.

The sample holds one count of this clone. This sequence joins TRBV7-9 and TRBJ2-5; TRBD2 aligns across 7 bases. V lost 4 bases and J lost 0; bases outside the gene matches: 11. The CDR3 consists of 17 residues. Germline V gene data show CDR1 as SEHNR and CDR2 as FQNEAQ (reference sequence). CDR3 protein: CASSSRLAARNQETQYF. The CDR3 DNA follows: TGTGCCAGCAGCTCCAGACTAGCCGCCAGAAACCAAGAGACCCAGTACTTC.

The rearrangement joins TRBV10-1 to TRBJ2-7; 8 bases are a match to TRBD1. CDR3 size: 14 residues. CDR1 is WNHNN, CDR2 SYGVQD, per germline (reference sequence). V lost 2 bases, J lost 4 bases, and 4 bases stayed unmatched. In DNA, the CDR3 is TGCGCCAGCAGTGAGAACAGGGGGTCATACGAGCAGTACTTC. Translated: CASSENRGSYEQYF.

The J gene is TRBJ2-2, the V gene TRBV24-1; D is perhaps TRBD1 (6 bases). In germline, CDR1 is KGHDR, CDR2 SFDVKD. CDR3 size: 16 residues. V lost 6 bases, J lost 2 bases, and 15 bases lay in between. The CDR3 nucleotides are TGTGCCACCAGTTCTGGGCCAGGGGCTAACACCGGGGAGCTGTTTTTT. Protein sequence: CATSSGPGANTGELFF.

The rearrangement links TRBV6-6 to TRBJ2-5, with TRBD1 matching 8 bases. This CDR3 comprises 16 residues. The germline V gene encodes CDR1 MNHNY and CDR2 SVGAGI (reference sequence). V dropped 7 bases and J dropped 0; count of bases not matched to a gene: 10. CDR3 coding DNA: TGTGCCAGCAAGCTCGGGACAGGAGCGTACCAAGAGACCCAGTACTTC. Translated, it gives CASKLGTGAYQETQYF.

The rearrangement joins TRBV20-1 to TRBJ2-3; tentative D call: TRBD2 (6 bases). CDR1 is DFQATT, CDR2 SNEGSKA, per germline (reference sequence). The length of the CDR3 is 11 residues. The V end lost 1 base, the J end lost 13 bases, and 12 bases lay between the germline ends. CDR3 DNA sequence: TGCAGTGCTAGAGGGGACTGGGCAAAGTATTTT. It yields the protein CSARGDWAKYF.

This chain uses TRBV5-4 with TRBJ2-5; TRBD1 is a possible D gene (8 bases). Looked up from germline, CDR1 is SGHNT and CDR2 is YYREEE (reference sequence). The germline V and J ends were trimmed by 5 bases and 5 bases, with 19 bases remaining between them. This CDR3 comprises 15 residues. This CDR3 reads CASRTGQGGQETQYF. CDR3 in DNA: TGTGCCAGCAGAACTGGACAGGGAGGGCAGGAGACCCAGTACTTC.